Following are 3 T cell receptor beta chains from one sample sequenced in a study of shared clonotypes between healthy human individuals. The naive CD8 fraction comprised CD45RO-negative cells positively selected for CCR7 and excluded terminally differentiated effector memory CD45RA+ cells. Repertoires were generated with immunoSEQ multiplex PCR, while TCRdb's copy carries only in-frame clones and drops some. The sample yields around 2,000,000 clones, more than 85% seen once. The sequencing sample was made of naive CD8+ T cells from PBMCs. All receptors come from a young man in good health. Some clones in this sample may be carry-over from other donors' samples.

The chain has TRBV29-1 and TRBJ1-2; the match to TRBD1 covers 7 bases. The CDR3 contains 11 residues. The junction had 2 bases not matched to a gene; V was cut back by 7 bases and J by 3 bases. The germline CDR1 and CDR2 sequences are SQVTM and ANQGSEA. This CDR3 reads CSATGDYGYTF. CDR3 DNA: TGCAGCGCCACAGGGGACTATGGCTACACCTTC. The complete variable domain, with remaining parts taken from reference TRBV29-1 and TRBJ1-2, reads SAVISQKPSRDICQRGTSLTIQCQVDSQVTMMFWYRQQPGQSLTLIATANQGSEATYESGFVIDKFPISRPNLTFSTLTVSNMSPEDSSIYLCSATGDYGYTFGSGTRLTVV.

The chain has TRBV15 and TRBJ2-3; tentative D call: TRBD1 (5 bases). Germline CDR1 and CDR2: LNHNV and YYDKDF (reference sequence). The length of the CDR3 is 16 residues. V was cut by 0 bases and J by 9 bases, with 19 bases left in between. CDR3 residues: CATSRDIGAAGETQYF. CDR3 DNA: TGTGCCACCAGCAGAGATATTGGGGCAGCCGGAGAGACGCAGTATTTT.

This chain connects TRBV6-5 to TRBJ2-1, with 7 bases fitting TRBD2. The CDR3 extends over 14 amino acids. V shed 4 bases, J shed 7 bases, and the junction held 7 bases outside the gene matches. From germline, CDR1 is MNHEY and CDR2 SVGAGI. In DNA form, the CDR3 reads TGTGCCAGCAGTTTCAGCGGGAAGGGGAATGAGCAGTTCTTC. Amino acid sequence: CASSFSGKGNEQFF.